The next 15 T cell receptor beta chains were all read from a single sample in a study of technical replicates of blood from a handful of donors (dated by TCRdb to about 2017). The library was prepared using the immunoSEQ multiplex PCR assay. Sourced from immuneACCESS, this table was stored by TCRdb with only in-frame sequences that have V and J called. A share of the clones is absent; for the studies checked, an unresolved V gene accounts for under half, and the remainder has no known explanation. For this sample there are 55,000 to 75,000 clones; about 91% appear just once. Of the sample, about 4.5% falls within the top ten clones. Input material: PBMCs. These receptors were obtained from a human donor in good health. Some clones in this sample may be carry-over from other donors' samples.

This clone was seen a single time. The rearrangement joins TRBV27 to TRBJ2-1, with a possible D match to TRBD2 (5 bases). The CDR3 is 15 amino acids. The germline V gene encodes CDR1 MNHEY and CDR2 SMNVEV (reference sequence). Between the trimmed V and J ends, which lost 6 bases and 5 bases, there was a span of 17 bases. The CDR3 region is CASSPGGSGHNEQFF. CDR3 sequence (DNA): TGTGCCAGCAGCCCCGGTGGGAGCGGACACAATGAGCAGTTCTTC.

This clone was counted a few times. J is TRBJ1-2 and V is TRBV20-1; no firm D call. The CDR3 contains 11 residues. Germline loops: CDR1 DFQATT, CDR2 SNEGSKA (reference sequence). With 3 bases removed from V and 6 bases from J, the gap between germline ends came to 8 bases. CDR3 DNA sequence: TGCAGTGCTAGGAGGGAGGATGGCTACACCTTC. This encodes CSARREDGYTF.

This clone has just one count. The rearrangement links TRBV27 to TRBJ1-5; maybe TRBD1 (5 bases). The CDR3 has 14 residues. Germline V gives CDR1 MNHEY, CDR2 SMNVEV (reference sequence). V shed 2 bases and J shed 1 base, with 6 bases lying between them. The CDR3 is CASSLGGSNQPQHF. CDR3 sequence (DNA): TGTGCCAGCAGTTTAGGGGGGAGCAATCAGCCCCAGCATTTT.

V usage is TRBV4-1 and J usage is TRBJ2-5, with 12 bases identical to TRBD2. V gave up 4 bases and J gave up 4 bases; unmatched junction bases: 1. Germline V gene data show CDR1 as MGHRA and CDR2 as YSYEKL. The CDR3 spans 14 residues. This chain's CDR3 is CASSLLAGGETQYF. The CDR3 coding sequence is TGCGCCAGCAGCCTACTAGCGGGGGGAGAGACCCAGTACTTC.

V is TRBV7-9 and J is TRBJ2-7; D not certain. Germline V CDR1 and CDR2: SEHNR, FQNEAQ (reference sequence). The V gene lost 0 bases and the J gene lost 4 bases, with 10 bases spanning the gap. This CDR3 is 14 amino acids long. CDR3 region: CASSLAPQAYEQYF. The DNA for the CDR3 is TGTGCCAGCAGCTTAGCTCCTCAGGCGTACGAGCAGTACTTC.

V and J are TRBV5-8 and TRBJ2-3; 7 nucleotides align to TRBD2. With V trimmed by 1 base and J by 4 bases, 9 bases remained unmatched. Germline V gene sequence: CDR1 SGHTS, CDR2 YDEGEE. This CDR3 region has 16 residues. CDR3 in DNA: TGTGCCAGCAGCTTGCTATCGGGGGGATCCGCAGATACGCAGTATTTT. Amino acids: CASSLLSGGSADTQYF.

The chain joins TRBV14 to TRBJ1-6, with D unclear. In germline, CDR1 is SGHDN, CDR2 FVKESK. V dropped 0 bases and J dropped 10 bases, with 16 bases sitting between them. This CDR3 comprises 16 residues. CDR3 residues: CASSQELGGNGSPLHF. The CDR3 DNA is TGTGCCAGCAGCCAAGAGTTAGGAGGGAACGGATCACCCCTCCACTTT.

V is TRBV18 and J is TRBJ2-7; 11 nucleotides align to TRBD1. V lost 5 bases, J lost 12 bases, and 6 bases stayed unmatched. CDR3 length: 12 amino acids. Germline V gene lookup returns CDR1 KGHSH and CDR2 LQKENI. The CDR3 sequence is CASSSGQGVAYF. The CDR3 DNA reads as TGTGCCAGCTCATCGGGACAGGGGGTCGCGTACTTC.

This sequence joins TRBV5-6 and TRBJ2-1; 8 bases agree with TRBD2. This CDR3 has 15 residues. Germline values: CDR1 SGHDT, CDR2 YYEEEE. Trimming cost V 5 bases and J 5 bases; bases outside gene matches: 9. The CDR3 reads CASRGPRLANNEQFF. The CDR3 DNA sequence: TGTGCCAGCAGGGGGCCCCGACTAGCGAACAATGAGCAGTTCTTC.

The chain couples TRBV6-7 to TRBJ2-1; 7 bases fit TRBD2. TRBV6-7 has ORF status, its function being uncertain. Trimming cost V 4 bases and J 4 bases; bases outside gene matches: 7. The CDR3 covers 15 residues. The CDR3: CASSCRDYFYNEQFF. CDR3 DNA: TGTGCCAGCAGTTGCCGGGACTACTTTTACAATGAGCAGTTCTTC.

The V gene is TRBV5-1, the J gene TRBJ1-3; 10 bases agree with TRBD1. Germline values: CDR1 SGHRS, CDR2 YFSETQ. V was pared by 0 bases and J by 4 bases, with 4 bases of the junction left unmatched. The CDR3 covers 16 residues. The CDR3 loop is CASSLAGQGFGNTIYF. CDR3 DNA sequence: TGCGCCAGCAGCTTGGCGGGACAGGGGTTCGGAAACACCATATATTTT.

CDR3 loop: CASSLEGRGLIEQFF. The CDR3 DNA sequence: TGTGCCAGCAGCCTGGAAGGCAGGGGGCTCATTGAGCAGTTCTTC. The chain carries TRBV5-6 and TRBJ2-1; TRBD1 matches 8 bases. The CDR3 runs 15 residues. V dropped 4 bases and J dropped 9; count of bases not matched to a gene: 12. Per the germline V gene, CDR1 is SGHDT and CDR2 is YYEEEE.

The chain recombines TRBV30 with TRBJ2-5; 8 bases fit TRBD2. The CDR3 runs to 15 residues. Trimming at V came to 2 bases and at J to 5 bases, leaving 10 bases not matched to a gene. Germline CDR1 is GTSNPN and CDR2 is SVGIG (reference sequence). The CDR3 bases are TGTGCCTGGAGTACTTCCGGGAGGGCCTTGGAGACCCAGTACTTC. Protein product: CAWSTSGRALETQYF.

In nucleotides, the CDR3 is TGCGCCAGCAGCGTAACGGGACTTCACCAAGAGACCCAGTACTTC. This encodes CASSVTGLHQETQYF. The chain uses TRBV5-1 and TRBJ2-5, with a weak D call TRBD2 (6 bases). V was clipped by 4 bases and J by 0 bases, with 13 bases between them. Germline CDR1 reads SGHRS; CDR2 reads YFSETQ. The CDR3 consists of 15 residues.

The chain links TRBV25-1 to TRBJ2-1; 11 nucleotides line up with TRBD2. The CDR3 length is 16 residues. CDR1 MGHDK and CDR2 SYGVNS come from the germline V gene. The J segment lost 1 base and the V segment lost 1 base, leaving 0 bases of the junction unmatched. CDR3 loop: CASSESSGGSYNEQFF. The CDR3 DNA reads as TGTGCCAGCAGTGAATCTAGCGGGGGGTCCTACAATGAGCAGTTCTTC.